There are many counts of the clone carrying this T cell receptor beta chain. Its antigen remains unidentified. TCRdb fed the multiplex PCR reads into MiXCR, producing one record per CDR3 protein. Of approximately 170,000 distinct CDR3 sequences in the sample, roughly a third were seen once. The lymph nodes were axillary draining lymph nodes from breast cancer patients. The data belong to a study of breast tumors, draining lymph nodes, adjacent tissues. Regarding the study as a whole: The lymph node origin of tumor T cells was framed as consistent with a hypothesis, not demonstrated.

Trimming at V came to 3 bases and at J to 4 bases, leaving 18 bases not matched to a gene. Germline loops: CDR1 SGHTA, CDR2 FQGNSA. This CDR3 region has 18 residues. This clonotype was sampled from a female donor with breast cancer. Some clones in this sample may be carry-over from other donors' samples. Input material: axillary lymph node tissue. The chain employs TRBV7-2 and TRBJ2-7, with 7 positions matching TRBD2. CDR3: CASSFYGEGWPSRYEQYF. The DNA for the CDR3 is TGTGCCAGCAGCTTTTATGGGGAGGGGTGGCCCTCTAGGTACGAGCAGTACTTC.